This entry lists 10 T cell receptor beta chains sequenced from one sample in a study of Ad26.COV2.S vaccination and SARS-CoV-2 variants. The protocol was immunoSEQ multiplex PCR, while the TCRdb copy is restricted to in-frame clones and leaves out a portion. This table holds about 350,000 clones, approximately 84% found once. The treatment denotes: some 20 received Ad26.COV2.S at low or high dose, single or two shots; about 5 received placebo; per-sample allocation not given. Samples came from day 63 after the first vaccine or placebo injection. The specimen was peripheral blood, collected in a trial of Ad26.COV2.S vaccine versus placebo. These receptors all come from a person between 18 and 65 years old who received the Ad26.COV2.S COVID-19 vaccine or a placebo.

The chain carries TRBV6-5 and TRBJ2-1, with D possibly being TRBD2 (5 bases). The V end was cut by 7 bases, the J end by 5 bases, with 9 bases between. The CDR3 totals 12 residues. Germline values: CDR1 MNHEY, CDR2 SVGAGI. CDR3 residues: CASKLANNEQFF. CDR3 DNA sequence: TGTGCCAGCAAATTAGCGAACAATGAGCAGTTCTTC.

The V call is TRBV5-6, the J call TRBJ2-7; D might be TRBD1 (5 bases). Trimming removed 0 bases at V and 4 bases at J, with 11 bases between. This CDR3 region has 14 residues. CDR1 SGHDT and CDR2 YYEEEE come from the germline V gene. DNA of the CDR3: TGTGCCAGCAGCTTGGTACAGGATTTATACGAGCAGTACTTC. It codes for CASSLVQDLYEQYF.

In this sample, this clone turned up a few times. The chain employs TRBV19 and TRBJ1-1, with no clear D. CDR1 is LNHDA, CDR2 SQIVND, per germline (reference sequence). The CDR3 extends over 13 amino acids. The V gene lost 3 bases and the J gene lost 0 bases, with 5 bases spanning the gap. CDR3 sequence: CASSISMNTEAFF. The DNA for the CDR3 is TGTGCCAGTAGTATCAGTATGAACACTGAAGCTTTCTTT.

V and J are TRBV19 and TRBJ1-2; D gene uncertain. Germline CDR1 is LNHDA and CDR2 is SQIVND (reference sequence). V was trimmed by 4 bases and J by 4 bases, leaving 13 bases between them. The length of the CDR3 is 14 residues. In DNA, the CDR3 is TGTGCCAGTAGTACCCAACAAGGGATCTATGGCTACACCTTC. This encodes CASSTQQGIYGYTF.

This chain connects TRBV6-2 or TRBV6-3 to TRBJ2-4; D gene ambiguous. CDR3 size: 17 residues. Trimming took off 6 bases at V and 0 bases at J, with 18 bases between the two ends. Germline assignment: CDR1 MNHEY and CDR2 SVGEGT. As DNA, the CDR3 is TGTGCCAGCAGCCGCCCGGATAGGGTTGGAGCCAAAAACATTCAGTACTTC. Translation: CASSRPDRVGAKNIQYF.

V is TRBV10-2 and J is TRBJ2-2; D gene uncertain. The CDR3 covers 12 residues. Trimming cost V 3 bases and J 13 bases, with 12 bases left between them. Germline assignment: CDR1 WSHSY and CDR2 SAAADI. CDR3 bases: TGCGCCAGCAGTGAAGCTTTTCGGCGGCTGTTTTTT. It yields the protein CASSEAFRRLFF.

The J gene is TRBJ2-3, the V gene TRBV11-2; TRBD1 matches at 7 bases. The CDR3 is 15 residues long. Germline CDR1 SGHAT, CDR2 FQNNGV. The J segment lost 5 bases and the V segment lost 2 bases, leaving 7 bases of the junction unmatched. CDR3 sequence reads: CASSLRGGQRDTQYF. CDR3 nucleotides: TGTGCCAGCAGCTTAAGAGGGGGCCAAAGAGATACGCAGTATTTT.

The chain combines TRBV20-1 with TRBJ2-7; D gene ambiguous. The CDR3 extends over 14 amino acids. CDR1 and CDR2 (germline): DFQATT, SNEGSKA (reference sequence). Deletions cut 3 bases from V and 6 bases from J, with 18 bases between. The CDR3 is CSASPRSGSGEQYF. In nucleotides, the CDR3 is TGCAGTGCTAGTCCTCGGTCGGGCTCGGGCGAGCAGTACTTC.

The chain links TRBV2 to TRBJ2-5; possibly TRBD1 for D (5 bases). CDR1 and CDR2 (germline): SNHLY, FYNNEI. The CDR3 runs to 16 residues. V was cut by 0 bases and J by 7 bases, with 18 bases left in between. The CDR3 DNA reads TGTGCCAGCAGTGAAGCACCTCCAGGGCCTCAGGGGACCCAGTACTTC. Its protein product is CASSEAPPGPQGTQYF.

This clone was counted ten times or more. Written as DNA, the CDR3 is TGTGCCAGCGTTTTGAAGGGTGGAACCGGGGAGCTGTTTTTT. Its translation: CASVLKGGTGELFF. V usage is TRBV5-6 and J usage is TRBJ2-2; the D is unclear. Germline values: CDR1 SGHDT, CDR2 YYEEEE. This CDR3 contains 14 residues. V lost 7 bases and J lost 5, with 15 bases in between.